The 10 T cell receptor beta chains below all came from one sample that was sequenced in a study of Graves' ophthalmopathy and Graves' hyperthyroidism. The sequenced template was RNA, covering the TCR beta CDR3 region. Second-round multiplex PCR came after a first-round RT-PCR that employed HTBI primers. Using its own MiXCR run on the multiplex PCR reads, TCRdb lists one record per CDR3 protein. The data show about 220,000 distinct CDR3 sequences, roughly a fifth seen once. Sequencing was carried out using peripheral blood. The receptors derive from a woman aged 45-59 years with Graves' ophthalmopathy.

The gene calls are TRBV12-3 or TRBV12-4 and TRBJ1-3, with 8 nucleotides matching TRBD1. V trimming: 5 bases; J trimming: 2 bases; junction bases outside the gene matches: 8. The CDR3 extends over 16 amino acids. The CDR3 here is CASSADRGAAGNTIYF. DNA for the CDR3: TGTGCCAGCAGTGCCGACAGGGGAGCGGCTGGAAACACCATATATTTT.

Ten or more counts support this clonotype. This chain connects TRBV6-1 to TRBJ2-5, with 9 positions matching TRBD2. V shed 1 base, J shed 1 base, and the junction held 7 bases outside the gene matches. The CDR3 has 17 residues. Germline assignment: CDR1 MNHNS and CDR2 SASEGT. As DNA, the CDR3 is TGTGCCAGCAGTGAAGTCTTGTTGCGGGAGGGCCAAGAGACCCAGTACTTC. This translates into CASSEVLLREGQETQYF.

Only one count was recorded for this clonotype. J is TRBJ2-6 and V is TRBV6-1; tentative D call: TRBD2 (5 bases). The V end was cut by 5 bases, the J end by 2 bases, with 10 bases between. CDR1 MNHNS and CDR2 SASEGT come from the germline V gene. CDR3 length: 15 amino acids. The CDR3 DNA is TGTGCCAGCAGTCCCGGGGAGACTGGGGCCAACGTCCTGACTTTC. This codes for CASSPGETGANVLTF.

The sample holds a few counts of this clonotype. The junction and the germline gene differ at one end; a read error may be behind it. The V and J genes are TRBV28 and TRBJ1-2; D uncertain. The CDR3 covers 13 residues. Germline V gene sequence: CDR1 MDHEN, CDR2 SYDVKM. DNA of the CDR3: TGTGCCAGCAGATCCGGATCTAACTATGACTACACCTTC. Its translation: CASRSGSNYDYTF.

The rearrangement links TRBV12-3 or TRBV12-4 to TRBJ1-1; D unresolved. The CDR3 has 16 amino acids. Trimming took 2 bases from V and 4 from J, leaving 17 bases between them. The CDR3 DNA sequence: TGTGCCAGCAGTTTACCTAGGACTAGGATGGGCACTGAAGCTTTCTTT. Protein: CASSLPRTRMGTEAFF.

Turning to this clonotype: Germline is not matched at one junction end, which may reflect a read error. The chain couples TRBV18 to TRBJ2-7; TRBD1 or TRBD2 may be the D gene (5 bases each). The CDR3 has 16 residues. CDR1 KGHSH and CDR2 LQKENI come from the germline V gene. This chain's CDR3 is CAISPPRGASNYEQYF. CDR3 nucleotide sequence: TGTGCCATCTCACCACCTCGAGGGGCCTCGAACTACGAGCAGTACTTC. Supplemented by reference TRBV18 and TRBJ2-7, the full variable domain reads NAGVMQNPRHLVRRRGQEARLRCSPMKGHSHVYWYRQLPEEGLKFMVYLQKENIIDESGMPKERFSAEFPKEGPSILRIQQVVRGDSAAYFCAISPPRGASNYEQYFGPGTRLTVT.

This clonotype was counted only a few times. The rearrangement joins TRBV20-1 to TRBJ1-2; maybe TRBD1 (5 bases). V dropped 5 bases and J dropped 13 bases, with 20 bases sitting between them. The CDR3 totals 12 residues. Germline V gene sequence: CDR1 DFQATT, CDR2 SNEGSKA (reference sequence). The CDR3 DNA follows: TGCAGTGCTCAGGACGGAGCATCCACAGGCACCTTC. It translates to CSAQDGASTGTF.

This clonotype has ten or more counts. The chain couples TRBV27 to TRBJ2-7, with 7 bases that match TRBD2. The CDR3 sequence is 14 residues long. After removal of 5 bases from V and 2 bases from J, the junction contained 6 bases not matched to a gene. The germline gives CDR1 MNHEY, CDR2 SMNVEV (reference sequence). The CDR3 loop reads CASSRAGVTYEQYF. The CDR3 DNA reads as TGTGCCAGCAGTCGTGCGGGAGTCACCTACGAGCAGTACTTC.

This clonotype was recorded at least ten times. The chain has TRBV6-1 and TRBJ1-1; TRBD1 agrees at 8 bases. The CDR3 is 15 amino acids. Germline CDR1 reads MNHNS; CDR2 reads SASEGT. Germline trimming cut 4 bases from V and 5 bases from J; bases unmatched to any gene: 9. The DNA for the CDR3 is TGTGCCAGCAGTGTTAGTGGGAACAGGGGGACTGAAGCTTTCTTT. Protein sequence: CASSVSGNRGTEAFF.

This clonotype came up a few times. The rearrangement links TRBV2 to TRBJ2-2; 7 nucleotides line up with TRBD2. The V gene end was trimmed by 4 bases and the J gene end by 7 bases; junction bases not matched to a gene: 6. Germline V CDR1 and CDR2: SNHLY, FYNNEI. The CDR3 is made up of 14 amino acids. CDR3 protein: CASSAGGEFGELFF. CDR3 nucleotides: TGTGCCAGCAGTGCGGGGGGAGAGTTCGGGGAGCTGTTTTTT.